A selection of T cell receptor beta chains follows, all from one sample in a study of T cell responses to AZD1222 COVID-19 vaccine. Clones were read by immunoSEQ multiplex PCR, and TCRdb kept only the in-frame ones, dropping some. The sample consists of 100,000 or so clones, about 85% of them appearing once. Sequencing was performed on peripheral blood, taken on day 0 of AZD1222 vaccination. Receptors were obtained from an adult in good health. CDR3s include the opening cysteine and the closing phenylalanine or tryptophan.

j_call: TRBJ2-3; v_call: TRBV19; cdr3_aa: CASSAPGDTQYF
j_call: TRBJ1-6; v_call: TRBV5-1; cdr3_aa: CASSLEVGDSPLHF
j_call: TRBJ1-6; v_call: TRBV7-9; cdr3_aa: CASSPPGQGNSPLHF
j_call: TRBJ1-2; v_call: TRBV5-5; cdr3_aa: CASSFRDRGRGYTF
j_call: TRBJ2-1; v_call: TRBV5-1; cdr3_aa: CASREGSNEQFF
j_call: TRBJ2-7; v_call: TRBV19; cdr3_aa: CASTRQFSGSGGYEQYF
j_call: TRBJ1-2; v_call: TRBV6-5; cdr3_aa: CASSYSGRDGYTF
j_call: TRBJ1-4; v_call: TRBV28; cdr3_aa: CASTRAGEGEKLFF
j_call: TRBJ2-5; v_call: TRBV3-1/TRBV3-2; cdr3_aa: CASTPPGPQETQYF
j_call: TRBJ2-2; v_call: TRBV7-8; cdr3_aa: CASSLAHPGRVAGELFF
j_call: TRBJ2-2; v_call: TRBV7-3; cdr3_aa: CASSVNRGHTGELFF